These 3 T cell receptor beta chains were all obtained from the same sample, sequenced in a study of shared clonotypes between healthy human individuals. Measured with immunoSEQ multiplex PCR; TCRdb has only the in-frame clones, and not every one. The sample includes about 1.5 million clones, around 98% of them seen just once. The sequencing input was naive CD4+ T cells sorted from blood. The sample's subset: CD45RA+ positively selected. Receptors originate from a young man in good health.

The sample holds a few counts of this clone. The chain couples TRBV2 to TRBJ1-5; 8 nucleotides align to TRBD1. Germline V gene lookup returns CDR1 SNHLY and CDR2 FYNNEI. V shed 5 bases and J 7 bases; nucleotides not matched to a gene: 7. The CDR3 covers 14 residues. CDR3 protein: CASSRDRLGQPQHF. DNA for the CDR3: TGTGCCAGCAGTCGGGACAGGTTAGGGCAGCCCCAGCATTTT.

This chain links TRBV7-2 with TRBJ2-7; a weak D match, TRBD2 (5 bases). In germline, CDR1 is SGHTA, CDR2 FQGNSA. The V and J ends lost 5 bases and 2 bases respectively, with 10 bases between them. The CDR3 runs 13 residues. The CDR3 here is CASSRRQPYEQYF. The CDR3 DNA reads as TGTGCCAGCAGCCGGAGGCAGCCCTACGAGCAGTACTTC.

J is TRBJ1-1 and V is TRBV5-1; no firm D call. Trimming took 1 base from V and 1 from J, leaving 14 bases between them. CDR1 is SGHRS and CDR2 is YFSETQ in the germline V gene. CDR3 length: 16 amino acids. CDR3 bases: TGCGCCAGCAGCTTGTTCGGTTCGACTCCGAACACTGAAGCTTTCTTT. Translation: CASSLFGSTPNTEAFF.